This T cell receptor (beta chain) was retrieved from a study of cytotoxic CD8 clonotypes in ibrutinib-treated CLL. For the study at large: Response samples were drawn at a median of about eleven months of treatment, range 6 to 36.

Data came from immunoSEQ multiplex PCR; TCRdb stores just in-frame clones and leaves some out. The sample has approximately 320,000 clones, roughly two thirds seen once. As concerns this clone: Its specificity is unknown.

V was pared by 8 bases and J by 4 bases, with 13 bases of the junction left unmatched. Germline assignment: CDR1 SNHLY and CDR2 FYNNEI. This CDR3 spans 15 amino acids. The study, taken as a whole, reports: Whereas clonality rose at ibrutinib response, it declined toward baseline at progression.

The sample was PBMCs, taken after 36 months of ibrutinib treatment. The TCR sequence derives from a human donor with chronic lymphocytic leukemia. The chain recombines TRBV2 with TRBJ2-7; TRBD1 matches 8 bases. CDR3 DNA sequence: TGTGCCAGCGGTAGGAGGACAGGGATAACATACGAGCAGTACTTC. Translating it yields CASGRRTGITYEQYF.